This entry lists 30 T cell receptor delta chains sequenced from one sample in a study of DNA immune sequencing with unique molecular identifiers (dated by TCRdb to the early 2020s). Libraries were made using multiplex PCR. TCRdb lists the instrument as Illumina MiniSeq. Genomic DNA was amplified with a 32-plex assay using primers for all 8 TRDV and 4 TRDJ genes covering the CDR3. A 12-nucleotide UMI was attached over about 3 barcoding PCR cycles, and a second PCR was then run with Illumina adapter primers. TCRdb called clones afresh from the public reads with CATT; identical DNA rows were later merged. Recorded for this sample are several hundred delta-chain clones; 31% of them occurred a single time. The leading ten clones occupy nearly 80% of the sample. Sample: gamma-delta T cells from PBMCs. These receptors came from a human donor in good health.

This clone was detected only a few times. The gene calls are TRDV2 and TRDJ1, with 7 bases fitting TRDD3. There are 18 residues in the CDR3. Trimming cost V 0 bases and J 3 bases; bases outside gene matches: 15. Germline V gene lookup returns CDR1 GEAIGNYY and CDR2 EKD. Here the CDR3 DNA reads TGTGCCTGTGACACCGTTAGGGGAGGGGATAGGGGACCCGATAAACTCATCTTT. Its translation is CACDTVRGGDRGPDKLIF.

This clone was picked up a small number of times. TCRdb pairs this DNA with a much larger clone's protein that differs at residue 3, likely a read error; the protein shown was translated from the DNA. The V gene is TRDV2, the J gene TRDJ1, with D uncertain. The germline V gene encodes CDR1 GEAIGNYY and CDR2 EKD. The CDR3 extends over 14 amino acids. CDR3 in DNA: TGTGCCCGTGACACTGTAGAGGTCAGGCGGGAACTCATCTTT. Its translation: CARDTVEVRRELIF.

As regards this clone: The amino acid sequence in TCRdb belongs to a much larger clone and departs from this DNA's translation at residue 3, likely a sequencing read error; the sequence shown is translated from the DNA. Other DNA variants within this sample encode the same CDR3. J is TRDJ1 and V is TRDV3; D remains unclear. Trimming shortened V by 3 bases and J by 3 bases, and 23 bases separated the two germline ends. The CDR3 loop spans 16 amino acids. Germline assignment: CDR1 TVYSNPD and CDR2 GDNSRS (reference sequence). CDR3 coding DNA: TGTGCCTTATTCGGCTTAGGCGGTGGGCTTGCCGATAAACTCATCTTT. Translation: CALFGLGGGLADKLIF.

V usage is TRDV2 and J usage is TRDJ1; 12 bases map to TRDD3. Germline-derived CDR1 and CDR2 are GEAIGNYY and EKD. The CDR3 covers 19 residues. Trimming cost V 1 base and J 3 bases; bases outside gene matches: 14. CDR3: CACDTVELGDTRDPDKLIF. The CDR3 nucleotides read TGTGCCTGTGACACTGTCGAGCTGGGGGATACGAGAGATCCCGATAAACTCATCTTT.

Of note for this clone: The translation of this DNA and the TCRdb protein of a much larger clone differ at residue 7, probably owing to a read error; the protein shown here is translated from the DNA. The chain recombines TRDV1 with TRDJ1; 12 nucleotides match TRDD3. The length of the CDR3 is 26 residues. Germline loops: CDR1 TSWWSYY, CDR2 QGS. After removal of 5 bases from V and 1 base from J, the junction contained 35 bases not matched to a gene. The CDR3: CALGHGDCLLLLATGGYKFSTDKLIF. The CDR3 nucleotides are TGTGCTCTTGGGCATGGAGATTGCCTTCTTCTGCTAGCTACTGGGGGATACAAATTCTCCACCGATAAACTCATCTTT.

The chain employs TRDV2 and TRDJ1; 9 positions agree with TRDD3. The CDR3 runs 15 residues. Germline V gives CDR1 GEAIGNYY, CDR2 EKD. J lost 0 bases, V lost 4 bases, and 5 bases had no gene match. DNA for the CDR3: TGTGCCTGTGAACCCCTGGGGGATTACACCGATAAACTCATCTTT. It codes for CACEPLGDYTDKLIF.

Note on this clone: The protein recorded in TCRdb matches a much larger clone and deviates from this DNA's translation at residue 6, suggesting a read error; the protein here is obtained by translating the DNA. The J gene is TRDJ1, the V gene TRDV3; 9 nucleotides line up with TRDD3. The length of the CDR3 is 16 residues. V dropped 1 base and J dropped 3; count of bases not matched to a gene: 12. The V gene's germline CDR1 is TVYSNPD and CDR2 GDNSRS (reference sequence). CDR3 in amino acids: CAFIAWGYEVPDKLIF. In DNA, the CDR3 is TGTGCCTTTATTGCCTGGGGATACGAGGTACCCGATAAACTCATCTTT.

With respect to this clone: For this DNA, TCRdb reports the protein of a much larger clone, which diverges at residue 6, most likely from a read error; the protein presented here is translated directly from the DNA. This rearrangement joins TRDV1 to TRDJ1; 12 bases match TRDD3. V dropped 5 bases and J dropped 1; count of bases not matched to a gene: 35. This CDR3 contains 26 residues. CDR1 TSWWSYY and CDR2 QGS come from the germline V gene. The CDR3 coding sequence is TGTGCTCTTGGGCATGAAGAGTGCCTTCTTCTGCTAGCTACTGGGGGATACAAATTCTCCACCGATAAACTCATCTTT. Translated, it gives CALGHEECLLLLATGGYKFSTDKLIF.

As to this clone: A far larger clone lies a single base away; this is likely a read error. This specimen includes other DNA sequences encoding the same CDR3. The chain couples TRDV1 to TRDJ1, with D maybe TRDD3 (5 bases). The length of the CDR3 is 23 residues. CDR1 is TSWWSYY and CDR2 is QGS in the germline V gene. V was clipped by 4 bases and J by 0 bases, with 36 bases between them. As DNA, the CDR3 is TGTGCTCTTGGGGGGTCGCGGGGCTATCGGGGTTACGCGGGGACTAAGTACACCGATAAACTCATCTTT. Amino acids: CALGGSRGYRGYAGTKYTDKLIF.

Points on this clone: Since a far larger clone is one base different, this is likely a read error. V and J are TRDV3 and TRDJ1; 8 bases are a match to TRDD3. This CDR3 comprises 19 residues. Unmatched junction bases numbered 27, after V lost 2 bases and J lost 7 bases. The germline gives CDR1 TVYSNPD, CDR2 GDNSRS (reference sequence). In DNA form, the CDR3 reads TGTGCCTTTTCGGGACCAATGCTCTCTGGGGGACATGCCCTGGGTAAACTCATCTTT. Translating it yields CAFSGPMLSGGHALGKLIF.

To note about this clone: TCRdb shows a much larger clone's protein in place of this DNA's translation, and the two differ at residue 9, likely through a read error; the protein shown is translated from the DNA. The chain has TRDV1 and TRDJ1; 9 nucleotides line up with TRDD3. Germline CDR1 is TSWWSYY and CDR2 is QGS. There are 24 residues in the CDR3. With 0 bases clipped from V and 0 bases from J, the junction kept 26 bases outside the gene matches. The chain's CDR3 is CALGELSRCHPLGDRGRYTDKLIF. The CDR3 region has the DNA TGTGCTCTTGGGGAACTGTCTAGATGTCACCCGCTGGGGGATCGAGGAAGGTACACCGATAAACTCATCTTT.

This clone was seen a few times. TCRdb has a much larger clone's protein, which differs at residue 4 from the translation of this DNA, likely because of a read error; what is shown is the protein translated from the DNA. CDR3 nucleotides: TGTGCCTGTAACACTGTAGAGGTCAGGCGGGAACTCATCTTT. Its translation: CACNTVEVRRELIF. This sequence joins TRDV2 and TRDJ1, with no clear D. Per germline, CDR1 GEAIGNYY and CDR2 EKD. CDR3 length: 14 amino acids.

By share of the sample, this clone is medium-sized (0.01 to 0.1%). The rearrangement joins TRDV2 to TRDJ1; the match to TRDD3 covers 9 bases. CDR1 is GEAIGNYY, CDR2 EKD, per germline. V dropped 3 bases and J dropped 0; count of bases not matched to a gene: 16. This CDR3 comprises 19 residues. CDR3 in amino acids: CACDPLYWGTDLYTDKLIF. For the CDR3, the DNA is TGTGCCTGTGACCCACTGTACTGGGGGACTGACTTGTACACCGATAAACTCATCTTT.

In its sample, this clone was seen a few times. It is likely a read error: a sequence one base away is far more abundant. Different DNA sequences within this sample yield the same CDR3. CDR3 DNA sequence: TGTGCCTTTATTGCCGGGGGATACGAGGTACCCGACAAACTCATCTTT. As protein: CAFIAGGYEVPDKLIF. The chain uses TRDV3 and TRDJ1; 10 positions match TRDD3. Per the germline V gene, CDR1 is TVYSNPD and CDR2 is GDNSRS (reference sequence). The CDR3 is 16 residues long.

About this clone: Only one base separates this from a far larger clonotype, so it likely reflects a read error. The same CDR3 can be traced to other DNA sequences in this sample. The CDR3 DNA is TGTGCCTGTGACTCCCTACTTGGGGATTACACCGATAAACTCATCTTT. Protein: CACDSLLGDYTDKLIF. The rearrangement links TRDV2 to TRDJ1; maybe TRDD3 (6 bases). The V gene lost 3 bases and the J gene lost 0 bases, with 16 bases spanning the gap. The CDR3 runs 16 residues. CDR1 is GEAIGNYY, CDR2 EKD, per germline.

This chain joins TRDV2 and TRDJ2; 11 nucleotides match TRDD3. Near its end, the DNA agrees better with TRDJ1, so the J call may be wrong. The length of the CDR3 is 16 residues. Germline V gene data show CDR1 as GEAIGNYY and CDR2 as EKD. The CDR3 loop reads CACDTLLGDTPNKLIF. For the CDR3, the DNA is TGTGCCTGTGACACCCTTCTGGGGGATACACCGAATAAACTCATCTTT.

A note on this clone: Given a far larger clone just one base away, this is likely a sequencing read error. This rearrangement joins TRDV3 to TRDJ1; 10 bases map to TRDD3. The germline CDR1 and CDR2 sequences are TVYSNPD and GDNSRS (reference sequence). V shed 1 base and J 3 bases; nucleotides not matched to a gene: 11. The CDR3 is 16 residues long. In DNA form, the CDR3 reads TGTGCCTTTATTGCCGGGGGATACGAGGTATCCGATAAACTCATCTTT. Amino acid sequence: CAFIAGGYEVSDKLIF.

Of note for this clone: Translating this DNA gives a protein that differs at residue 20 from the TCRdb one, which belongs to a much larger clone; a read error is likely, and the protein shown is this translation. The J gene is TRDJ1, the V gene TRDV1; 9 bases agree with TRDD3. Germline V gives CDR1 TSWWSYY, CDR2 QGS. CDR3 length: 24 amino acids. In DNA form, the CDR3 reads TGTGCTCTTGGGGAACTGTCTAGAGGTCACCCGCTGGGGGATCGAGGAAGGTACACCGAAAAACTCATCTTT. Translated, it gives CALGELSRGHPLGDRGRYTEKLIF.

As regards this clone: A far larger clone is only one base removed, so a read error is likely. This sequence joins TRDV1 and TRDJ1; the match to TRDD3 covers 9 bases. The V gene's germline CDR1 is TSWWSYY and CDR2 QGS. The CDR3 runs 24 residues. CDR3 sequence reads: CAPGELSRGHPLGDRGRYTDKLIF. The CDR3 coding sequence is TGTGCTCCTGGGGAACTGTCTAGAGGTCACCCGCTGGGGGATCGAGGAAGGTACACCGATAAACTCATCTTT.

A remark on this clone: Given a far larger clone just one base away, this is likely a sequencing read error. CDR3 in DNA: TGTGCCTTTATTGCCGGGAGATACGAGGTACCCGATAAACTCATCTTT. Amino acids: CAFIAGRYEVPDKLIF. The V call is TRDV3, the J call TRDJ1; D perhaps matches TRDD3 (6 bases). CDR3 length: 16 residues. Trimming removed 1 base at V and 3 bases at J, with 21 bases between. Germline V gene sequence: CDR1 TVYSNPD, CDR2 GDNSRS (reference sequence).

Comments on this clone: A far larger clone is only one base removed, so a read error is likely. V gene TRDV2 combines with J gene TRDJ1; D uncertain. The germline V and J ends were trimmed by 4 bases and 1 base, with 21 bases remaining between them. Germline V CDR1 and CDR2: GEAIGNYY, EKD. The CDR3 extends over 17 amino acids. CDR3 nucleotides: TGTGCCTGTGAGGCCTTGGGTGAAGCTCAGACCACCGATAAACTCATCTTT. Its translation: CACEALGEAQTTDKLIF.

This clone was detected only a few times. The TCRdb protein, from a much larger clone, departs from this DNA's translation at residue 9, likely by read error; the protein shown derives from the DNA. Here the CDR3 DNA reads TGTGCTCTTGGGCATGGAGAGTGCCATCTTCTGCTAGCTACTGGGGGATACAAATTCTCCACCGATAAACTCATCTTT. Amino acids: CALGHGECHLLLATGGYKFSTDKLIF. The chain links TRDV1 to TRDJ1, with 12 bases matching TRDD3. Per germline, CDR1 TSWWSYY and CDR2 QGS. The length of the CDR3 is 26 residues. V lost 5 bases to trimming and J lost 1 base; unmatched junction nucleotides: 35.

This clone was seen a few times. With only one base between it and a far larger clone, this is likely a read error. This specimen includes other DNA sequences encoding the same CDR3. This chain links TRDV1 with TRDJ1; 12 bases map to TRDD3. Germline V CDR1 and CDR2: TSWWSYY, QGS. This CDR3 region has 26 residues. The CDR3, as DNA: TGTGCCCTTGGGCATGGAGAGTGCCTTCTTCTGCTAGCTACTGGGGGATACAAATTCTCCACCGATAAACTCATCTTT. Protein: CALGHGECLLLLATGGYKFSTDKLIF.

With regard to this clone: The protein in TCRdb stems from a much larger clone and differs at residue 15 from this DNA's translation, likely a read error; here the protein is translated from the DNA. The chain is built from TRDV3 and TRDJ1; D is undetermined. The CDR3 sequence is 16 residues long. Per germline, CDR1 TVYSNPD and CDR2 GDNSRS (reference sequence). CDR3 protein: CAFFGLGGGLADKLTF. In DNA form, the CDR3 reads TGTGCCTTTTTCGGCTTAGGCGGTGGGCTTGCCGATAAACTCACCTTT.

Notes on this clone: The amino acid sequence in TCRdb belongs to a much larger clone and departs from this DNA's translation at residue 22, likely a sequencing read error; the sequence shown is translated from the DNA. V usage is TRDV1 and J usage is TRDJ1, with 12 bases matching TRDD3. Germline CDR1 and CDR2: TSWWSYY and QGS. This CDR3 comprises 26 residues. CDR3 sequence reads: CALGHGECLLLLATGGYKFSTVKLIF. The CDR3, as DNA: TGTGCTCTTGGGCATGGAGAGTGCCTTCTTCTGCTAGCTACTGGGGGATACAAATTCTCCACCGTTAAACTCATCTTT.

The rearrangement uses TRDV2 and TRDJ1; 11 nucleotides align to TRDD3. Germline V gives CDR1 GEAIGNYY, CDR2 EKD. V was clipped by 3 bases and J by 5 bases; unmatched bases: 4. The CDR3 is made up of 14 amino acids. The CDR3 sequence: CACDELGDTDKLIF. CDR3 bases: TGTGCCTGTGACGAGCTGGGGGATACAGATAAACTCATCTTT.

The CDR3 DNA follows: TGTGCCTGTGACACCGTACAGTACTCAAACACCGATAAACTCATCTTT. Protein sequence: CACDTVQYSNTDKLIF. V is TRDV2 and J is TRDJ1; D gene ambiguous. This CDR3 region has 16 residues. Trimming removed 0 bases from V and 0 bases from J, with 13 bases in between. CDR1 and CDR2 from the germline V gene are GEAIGNYY and EKD.

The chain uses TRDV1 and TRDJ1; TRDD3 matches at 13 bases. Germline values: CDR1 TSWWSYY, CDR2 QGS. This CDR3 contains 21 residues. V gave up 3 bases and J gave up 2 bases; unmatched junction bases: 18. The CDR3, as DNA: TGTGCTCTTGGGGAGGTAAGGCCAACCGTACTGGGGGATACGCGTACCGATAAACTCATCTTT. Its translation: CALGEVRPTVLGDTRTDKLIF.

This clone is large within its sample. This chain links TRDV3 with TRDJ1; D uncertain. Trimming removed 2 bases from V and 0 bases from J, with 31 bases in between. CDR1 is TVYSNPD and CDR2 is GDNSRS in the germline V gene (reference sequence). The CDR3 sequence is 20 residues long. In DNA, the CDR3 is TGTGCCTTTTGCACCCCCTCTCGGTTTGGGCACCTCAAGTACACCGATAAACTCATCTTT. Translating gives CAFCTPSRFGHLKYTDKLIF.

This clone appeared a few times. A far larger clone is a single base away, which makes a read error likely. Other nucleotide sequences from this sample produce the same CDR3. The CDR3 reads CACDTVEVRRELIF. CDR3 sequence (DNA): TGTGCCTGTGACACTGTAGAGGTCAGGCGTGAACTCATCTTT. V gene TRDV2 combines with J gene TRDJ1, with D hard to call. The V end was cut by 1 base, the J end by 9 bases, with 17 bases between. Germline CDR1 reads GEAIGNYY; CDR2 reads EKD. There are 14 residues in the CDR3.